The rows below give T cell receptor beta chains drawn from one sample of a study of blood T cells in healthy people across ages. TCRdb redid the calling of the 5' RACE reads with MiXCR, one entry per CDR3 protein. The sample has 910,000 or so distinct CDR3 sequences; roughly half are singletons. The specimen was blood. The receptors here all came from a woman aged 60-70 years in good health. The CDR3 runs from the conserved cysteine through the conserved F or W. The D gene is left open where the match is weak. The size entry is marked missing in some rows and otherwise reads once, few, many or a size class.

D,size,V,J,CDR3,DNA
-,few,TRBV25-1,TRBJ1-6,CASSSTGNSPLHF,TGTGCCAGCAGTTCCACGGGGAATTCACCCCTCCACTTT
TRBD1,-,TRBV5-1,TRBJ2-3,CASSATGEPGTDTQYF,TGCGCCAGCAGCGCGACAGGGGAACCCGGCACAGATACGCAGTATTTT
-,-,TRBV28,TRBJ2-2,CATTRTGPRNTGELFF,TGTGCCACCACGAGGACGGGCCCCCGGAACACCGGGGAGCTGTTTTTT
TRBD2,-,TRBV20-1,TRBJ2-3,CSASAELAGVADTQYF,TGCAGTGCTAGCGCCGAACTAGCGGGAGTTGCAGATACGCAGTATTTT
TRBD2,-,TRBV25-1,TRBJ2-5,CASSNRAGVGETQYF,TGTGCCAGCAGTAACCGCGCGGGAGTTGGAGAGACCCAGTACTTC
-,few,TRBV28,TRBJ2-5,CASTPKGVVLYQETQYF,TGTGCCAGCACCCCCAAAGGGGTCGTACTGTACCAAGAGACCCAGTACTTC
TRBD2,-,TRBV4-2,TRBJ2-7,CASSQQTSGPYEQYF,TGTGCCAGCAGCCAACAAACTAGCGGGCCCTACGAGCAGTACTTC
TRBD1,-,TRBV4-1,TRBJ2-1,CASSQAGQTNNEQFF,TGCGCCAGCAGCCAAGCGGGACAGACCAACAATGAGCAGTTCTTC
-,few,TRBV4-1,TRBJ1-5,CASSQARRKDRPPQHF,TGCGCCAGCAGCCAAGCCCGGAGAAAAGACAGGCCGCCCCAGCATTTT
-,-,TRBV30,TRBJ1-2,CAWSVRGYTF,TGTGCCTGGAGTGTTCGTGGCTACACCTTC
-,-,TRBV9,TRBJ2-3,CASSVGARHLGTDTQYF,TGTGCCAGCAGCGTAGGGGCACGACACCTTGGCACAGATACGCAGTATTTT
TRBD2,-,TRBV6-2/TRBV6-3,TRBJ2-2,CASSYREGVTGELFF,TGTGCCAGCAGTTACCGGGAGGGGGTCACCGGGGAGCTGTTTTTT
-,-,TRBV4-3,TRBJ2-5,CASSQERGGTQYF,TGCGCCAGCAGCCAAGAGAGGGGGGGGACCCAGTACTTC
-,few,TRBV7-9,TRBJ2-1,CASSLDPGAYNEQFF,TGTGCCAGCAGCCTTGACCCGGGGGCTTACAATGAGCAGTTCTTC
-,-,TRBV25-1,TRBJ2-7,CVSRNTYEQYF,TGTGTCAGCAGAAATACCTACGAGCAGTACTTC
-,-,TRBV28,TRBJ2-7,CASSSTGTIDEQYF,TGTGCCAGCAGTTCTACAGGGACTATTGATGAGCAGTACTTC
TRBD2,few,TRBV3-1,TRBJ2-1,CASSQGSGRPYNEQFF,TGTGCCAGCAGCCAAGGTAGCGGGAGGCCCTACAATGAGCAGTTCTTC
TRBD2,many,TRBV7-2,TRBJ2-3,CASSPDSGRAGDTQYF,TGTGCCAGCAGCCCAGATAGCGGGAGGGCCGGAGATACGCAGTATTTT
-,few,TRBV20-1,TRBJ2-1,CSARQVGGAQFF,TGCAGTGCCCGCCAGGTTGGAGGAGCGCAGTTCTTC
TRBD1,-,TRBV6-1,TRBJ1-5,CASSFPGGNNQPQHF,TGTGCCAGCAGTTTCCCAGGGGGCAACAATCAGCCCCAGCATTTT
-,-,TRBV21-1,TRBJ1-6,CASSNPRQGGSPLHF,TGTGCCAGCAGCAACCCGCGACAGGGTGGTTCACCCCTCCACTTT
-,few,TRBV10-3,TRBJ2-7,CAISESNSYYEQYF,TGTGCCATCAGTGAATCAAACAGCTACTACGAGCAGTACTTC
TRBD2,-,TRBV20-1,TRBJ2-7,CSATQREASAEQYF,TGCAGTGCTACACAGCGGGAGGCCTCAGCCGAGCAGTACTTC
-,-,TRBV6-2/TRBV6-3,TRBJ2-5,CASSYRREQYF,TGTGCCAGCAGCTATCGGAGGGAGCAGTACTTC
-,-,TRBV5-1,TRBJ2-5,CASTRSGPEETQYF,TGCGCCAGCACGCGTTCCGGGCCGGAAGAGACCCAGTACTTC
-,-,TRBV10-3,TRBJ2-5,CTISELQVVGQTQYF,TGTACCATCAGTGAGTTACAGGTCGTAGGACAGACCCAGTACTTC
TRBD2,few,TRBV7-2,TRBJ2-7,CASSLAPGLAGGPGYEQYF,TGTGCCAGCAGCTTGGCCCCGGGACTAGCGGGAGGGCCAGGTTACGAGCAGTACTTC
TRBD1,-,TRBV4-2,TRBJ2-7,CASSPGQGESYEQYF,TGTGCCAGCAGCCCCGGACAGGGCGAAAGCTACGAGCAGTACTTC